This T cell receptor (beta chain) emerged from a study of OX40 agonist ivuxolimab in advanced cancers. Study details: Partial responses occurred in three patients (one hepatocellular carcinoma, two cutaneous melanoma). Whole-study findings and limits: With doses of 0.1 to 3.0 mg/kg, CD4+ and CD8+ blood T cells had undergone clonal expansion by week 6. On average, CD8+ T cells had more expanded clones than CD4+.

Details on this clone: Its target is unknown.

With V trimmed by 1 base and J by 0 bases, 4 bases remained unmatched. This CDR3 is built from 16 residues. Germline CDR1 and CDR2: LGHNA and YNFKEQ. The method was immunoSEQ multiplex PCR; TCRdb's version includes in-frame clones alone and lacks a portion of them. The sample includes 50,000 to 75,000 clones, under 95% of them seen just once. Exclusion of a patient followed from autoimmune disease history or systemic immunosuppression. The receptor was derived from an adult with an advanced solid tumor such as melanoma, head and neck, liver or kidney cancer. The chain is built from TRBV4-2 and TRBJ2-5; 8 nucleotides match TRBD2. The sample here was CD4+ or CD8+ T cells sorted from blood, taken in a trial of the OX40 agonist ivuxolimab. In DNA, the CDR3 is TGTGCCAGCAGCCAAGGGGGTAGCGGGGACCAAGAGACCCAGTACTTC. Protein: CASSQGGSGDQETQYF.